Shown below are 5 T cell receptor beta chains from a single sample sequenced in a study of PD-1 blockade in classical Hodgkin lymphoma. Assay: immunoSEQ multiplex PCR; the TCRdb copy retains only in-frame clones and omits some. The sample yields about 64,000 clones, 91% seen once. Time point here: cycle 4 day 1 (C4D1), after 5 to 7 weeks of nivolumab. Each patient relapsed following autologous stem cell transplantation, and prior brentuximab vedotin exposure differed. The sequencing used peripheral blood mononuclear cells (PBMCs), collected before the fourth cycle of nivolumab. The receptors stem from a human donor with classical Hodgkin lymphoma.

This chain links TRBV5-4 with TRBJ2-3; a possible D gene is TRBD1 (6 bases). CDR3 length: 16 residues. In germline, CDR1 is SGHNT, CDR2 YYREEE (reference sequence). Trimming took off 4 bases at V and 6 bases at J, with 21 bases between the two ends. The chain's CDR3 is CASSQGGRGSGDTQYF. The CDR3 DNA follows: TGTGCCAGCAGCCAAGGGGGTCGAGGGTCCGGGGATACGCAGTATTTT. Full variable domain (missing parts from reference TRBV5-4 and TRBJ2-3): ETGVTQSPTHLIKTRGQQVTLRCSSQSGHNTVSWYQQALGQGPQFIFQYYREEENGRGNFPPRFSGLQFPNYSSELNVNALELDDSALYLCASSQGGRGSGDTQYFGPGTRLTVL.

The V gene is TRBV5-1, the J gene TRBJ1-1; D is ambiguous. There are 15 residues in the CDR3. Germline V gene data show CDR1 as SGHRS and CDR2 as YFSETQ. V shed 0 bases and J shed 1 base, with 10 bases lying between them. CDR3 sequence (DNA): TGCGCCAGCAGCTTGGGAGGGATGCAGAACACTGAAGCTTTCTTT. Encoded protein: CASSLGGMQNTEAFF.

This clone has a handful of counts. The chain carries TRBV27 and TRBJ2-7, with D perhaps being TRBD1 or TRBD2 (5 bases each). CDR3 length equals 15 residues. Germline V lookup: CDR1 MNHEY, CDR2 SMNVEV (reference sequence). With 8 bases removed from V and 2 bases from J, the gap between germline ends came to 19 bases. CDR3 DNA: TGTGCCAGCTCAAAAGGGTCCGGGGCTCCCTACGAGCAGTACTTC. This codes for CASSKGSGAPYEQYF.

The rearrangement uses TRBV2 and TRBJ1-2; D is unresolved. Trimming shortened V by 8 bases and J by 1 base, and 8 bases separated the two germline ends. CDR1 and CDR2 (germline): SNHLY, FYNNEI. CDR3 length: 12 residues. CDR3 in amino acids: CASLPGNYGYTF. CDR3 sequence (DNA): TGTGCCAGCCTACCGGGTAACTATGGCTACACCTTC. The variable domain in full, with the rest retrieved from reference TRBV2 and TRBJ1-2, is EPEVTQTPSHQVTQMGQEVILRCVPISNHLYFYWYRQILGQKVEFLVSFYNNEISEKSEIFDDQFSVERPDGSNFTLKIRSTKLEDSAMYFCASLPGNYGYTFGSGTRLTVV.

The chain has TRBV27 and TRBJ2-3, with D uncertain. CDR3 length equals 13 residues. Deletions cut 6 bases from V and 2 bases from J, with 9 bases between. Germline-derived CDR1 and CDR2 are MNHEY and SMNVEV (reference sequence). The CDR3 DNA sequence: TGTGCCAGCAGCTTCACGTACACAGATACGCAGTATTTT. Its protein product is CASSFTYTDTQYF.